The present entry profiles one T cell receptor beta chain with its context. What it binds is unknown. Sequencing used immunoSEQ multiplex PCR; TCRdb keeps in-frame clones, though not all of them. This sample carries over 65,000 clones, about 90% of them seen once, and the ten largest clones take about 11%. The data are from a study of OX40 agonist ivuxolimab in advanced cancers. Broader study findings: Clonal expansion from baseline to week 6 occurred in both CD4+ and CD8+ T cells.

CDR1 is SGHVS, CDR2 FQNEAQ, per germline. The CDR3 spans 16 residues. V lost 5 bases to trimming and J lost 6 bases; unmatched junction nucleotides: 9. The sequenced sample was CD4+ or CD8+ T cells sorted from blood, obtained in a trial of the OX40 agonist ivuxolimab. This receptor was obtained from an adult with an advanced solid tumor such as melanoma, head and neck, liver or kidney cancer. The rearrangement joins TRBV7-8 to TRBJ1-6, with TRBD1 identical over 8 bases. The CDR3 coding sequence is TGTGCCAGCAGCGCTCACCGACAGGGGCCTAATTCACCCCTCCACTTT. It yields the protein CASSAHRQGPNSPLHF.